These 7 T cell receptor beta chains originate from one sample sequenced in a study of blood T cell repertoires in COVID-19 (dated by TCRdb to between 2020 and 2021). Receptor libraries were prepared by the immunoSEQ multiplex PCR assay. The clones in this table, taken by TCRdb from immuneACCESS, are in-frame only. Not every clone is retained; where verified, under half of the shortfall comes from an unresolved V gene, and the cause of the rest is unknown. The sample table contains over 250,000 clones; only one count was recorded for about nine tenths of them. Roughly 1.8% of the sample rests with the top ten. The sequenced sample was PBMCs or T cells enriched from blood (not recorded which). The receptors were gathered from a woman aged 55-69 years who had recovered from COVID-19.

The genes are TRBV2 and TRBJ1-4; 9 nucleotides line up with TRBD1. The J segment lost 8 bases and the V segment lost 3 bases, leaving 7 bases of the junction unmatched. Germline V gene lookup returns CDR1 SNHLY and CDR2 FYNNEI. This CDR3 is 15 amino acids long. CDR3 nucleotide sequence: TGTGCCAGCAGTGAGAGTGGACAGGGGCGGGAAAAACTGTTTTTT. Residues: CASSESGQGREKLFF.

The chain uses TRBV30 and TRBJ2-7; weak D call: TRBD1 (6 bases). The CDR3 is 12 residues long. CDR1 GTSNPN and CDR2 SVGIG come from the germline V gene (reference sequence). V was pared by 3 bases and J by 2 bases, with 8 bases between. Written as DNA, the CDR3 is TGTGCCTGGAGGGGGGACACCTACGAGCAGTACTTC. It encodes CAWRGDTYEQYF.

The chain combines TRBV12-5 with TRBJ2-7; D unresolved. V lost 1 base and J 7 bases, leaving 2 bases between the germline ends. The CDR3 is 10 amino acids. Germline CDR1 LGHNT, CDR2 FRNRAP. The CDR3: CASGLAEQYF. CDR3 bases: TGTGCTAGTGGTTTGGCGGAGCAGTACTTC.

The chain couples TRBV14 to TRBJ1-6, with 8 bases aligning to TRBD1. CDR1 and CDR2 from the germline V gene are SGHDN and FVKESK. This CDR3 region has 15 residues. The J segment lost 9 bases and the V segment lost 0 bases, leaving 4 bases of the junction unmatched. CDR3 bases: TGTGCCAGCAGCCAAGAGGGCAGGGGGCGTTCACCCCTCCACTTT. As protein: CASSQEGRGRSPLHF.

The rearrangement uses TRBV7-2 and TRBJ2-7, with TRBD2 matching over 8 bases. CDR3 size: 16 residues. Germline-derived CDR1 and CDR2 are SGHTA and FQGNSA. V was clipped by 5 bases and J by 6 bases; unmatched bases: 15. In nucleotides, the CDR3 is TGTGCCAGCAGCCGGGGGAGCGGGAGAAGGTACCCCGAGCAGTACTTC. This sequence encodes CASSRGSGRRYPEQYF. Full variable domain (rest looked up from reference TRBV7-2 and TRBJ2-7): GAGVSQSPSNKVTEKGKDVELRCDPISGHTALYWYRQSLGQGLEFLIYFQGNSAPDKSGLPSDRFSAERTGGSVSTLTIQRTQQEDSAVYLCASSRGSGRRYPEQYFGPGTRLTVT.

The CDR3 here is CASISIGGYWGYTF. The CDR3 DNA follows: TGTGCCAGCATCTCCATTGGGGGCTATTGGGGCTACACCTTC. This rearrangement joins TRBV21-1 to TRBJ1-2; TRBD1, the D gene given by the table, was not confirmed from the DNA. TRBV21-1 is tagged as a pseudogene. The CDR3 is made up of 14 amino acids.

This clone was recorded a few times. The chain joins TRBV5-6 to TRBJ2-7; weak D call: TRBD2 (5 bases). Germline V gene data show CDR1 as SGHDT and CDR2 as YYEEEE. V lost 4 bases to trimming and J lost 5 bases, with 19 bases between them. CDR3 size: 15 residues. The CDR3 spells CASSRRGREHDEQYF. Here the CDR3 DNA reads TGTGCCAGCAGCCGCCGGGGTCGAGAGCACGACGAGCAGTACTTC.